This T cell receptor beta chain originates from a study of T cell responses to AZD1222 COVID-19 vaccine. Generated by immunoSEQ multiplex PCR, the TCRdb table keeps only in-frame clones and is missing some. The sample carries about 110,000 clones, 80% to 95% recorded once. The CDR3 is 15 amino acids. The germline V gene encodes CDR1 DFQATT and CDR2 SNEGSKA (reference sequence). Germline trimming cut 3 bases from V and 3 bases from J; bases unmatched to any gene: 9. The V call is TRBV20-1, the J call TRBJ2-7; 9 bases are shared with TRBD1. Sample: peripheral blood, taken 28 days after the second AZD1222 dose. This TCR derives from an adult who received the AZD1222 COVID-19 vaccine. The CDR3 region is CSASTTGGRSYEQYF. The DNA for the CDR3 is TGCAGTGCTAGTACAACAGGGGGCAGAAGCTACGAGCAGTACTTC.